This TCR beta chain originates from a study of cytomegalovirus exposure and HLA in healthy donors. General study points: In the approximately 120 validation repertoires, a later analysis found that first-cohort TCR clusters tended to co-occur.

Trimming removed 2 bases at V and 2 bases at J, with 6 bases between. Germline lookup yields CDR1 SGHRS and CDR2 YFSETQ. The CDR3 is 13 residues long. By frequency in the sample, this clone is medium-sized (0.01 to 0.1%). Its antigen is undetermined. Profiling relied on immunoSEQ multiplex PCR, and the TCRdb table lists in-frame clones only, not all of them. The repertoire holds approximately 54,000 clones, more than 70% seen once, with around 9.2% in the top ten. The sequencing sample was made of PBMCs. This sequence was found in a woman between 18 and 29 years old in good health and CMV-seropositive. The genes are TRBV5-1 and TRBJ2-3; D is undetermined. DNA of the CDR3: TGCGCCAGCAGCTTATACACCACAGATACGCAGTATTTT. Translating it yields CASSLYTTDTQYF.